These 31 T cell receptor beta chains share one sample of origin, sequenced in a study of T cells in Graves' hyperthyroidism and ophthalmopathy. It was RNA transcripts that yielded the amplified TCR beta CDR3 regions. During a first-round RT-PCR of the TCR CDR3, the HTBI primer set was used. TCRdb used MiXCR to reprocess the multiplex PCR reads, holding one entry per CDR3 protein. Among about 640,000 distinct CDR3 sequences listed, less than 25% were seen once. Specimen: blood. The receptors stem from a man aged 30 to 39 with Graves' ophthalmopathy.

This clonotype occurred many times. The chain couples TRBV4-1 to TRBJ1-1; D not resolved. Germline lookup yields CDR1 MGHRA and CDR2 YSYEKL. The CDR3 consists of 15 residues. Trimming stripped 1 base from V and 3 bases from J, with 12 bases between. The CDR3 nucleotides are TGCGCCAGCAGCCAAGGGGCCGCGCAGGACACTGAAGCTTTCTTT. Protein sequence: CASSQGAAQDTEAFF.

This clonotype was observed many times. The rearrangement joins TRBV5-1 to TRBJ1-5, with 8 positions matching TRBD1. After removal of 0 bases from V and 7 bases from J, the junction contained 6 bases not matched to a gene. The CDR3 contains 15 residues. Germline CDR1 reads SGHRS; CDR2 reads YFSETQ. The CDR3 loop is CASSLVAGGEQPQHF. The CDR3 nucleotides read TGCGCCAGCAGCTTGGTAGCAGGGGGCGAGCAGCCCCAGCATTTT.

This chain uses TRBV28 with TRBJ2-2; D perhaps matches TRBD1 (5 bases). The CDR3 runs 15 residues. Looked up from germline, CDR1 is MDHEN and CDR2 is SYDVKM. Between the trimmed V and J ends, which lost 6 bases and 4 bases, there was a span of 15 bases. CDR3 amino acids: CASSPQDRFTGELFF. For the CDR3, the DNA is TGTGCCAGCAGCCCACAAGACAGATTCACCGGGGAGCTGTTTTTT.

The rearrangement uses TRBV30 and TRBJ2-1, with 7 bases lining up with TRBD2. This CDR3 contains 14 residues. In germline, CDR1 is GTSNPN, CDR2 SVGIG (reference sequence). V trimming: 4 bases; J trimming: 0 bases; junction bases outside the gene matches: 3. The CDR3 sequence: CAWTRGSSYNEQFF. The CDR3 nucleotides read TGTGCCTGGACACGCGGGAGCTCCTACAATGAGCAGTTCTTC.

This clonotype was seen many times. The chain joins TRBV27 to TRBJ2-7, with a weak D call TRBD2 (5 bases). Looked up from germline, CDR1 is MNHEY and CDR2 is SMNVEV (reference sequence). This CDR3 spans 13 amino acids. V lost 3 bases to trimming and J lost 5 bases, with 11 bases between them. The CDR3 reads CASSFDKEDEQYF. The CDR3 DNA follows: TGTGCCAGCAGTTTCGACAAGGAGGACGAGCAGTACTTC.

This clonotype was recorded a few times. The chain joins TRBV12-3 or TRBV12-4 to TRBJ2-5; perhaps TRBD1 as D (6 bases). The germline V and J ends were trimmed by 6 bases and 4 bases, with 18 bases remaining between them. This CDR3 comprises 15 residues. CDR3 loop: CASSQGPQGRETQYF. The CDR3 DNA sequence: TGTGCCAGCAGCCAGGGGCCCCAGGGTCGAGAGACCCAGTACTTC.

This clonotype was seen a handful of times. The gene calls are TRBV9 and TRBJ2-1; 10 bases line up with TRBD2. There are 18 residues in the CDR3. Germline V gene sequence: CDR1 SGDLS, CDR2 YYNGEE. Trimming at V came to 2 bases and at J to 7 bases, leaving 15 bases not matched to a gene. The CDR3 protein is CASSVKGGPAGGLNEQFF. The DNA of the CDR3 is TGTGCCAGCAGCGTCAAGGGCGGGCCAGCGGGAGGGTTAAATGAGCAGTTCTTC.

This clonotype showed up just once. J is TRBJ2-3 and V is TRBV10-2; 9 bases map to TRBD2. The CDR3 loop spans 14 amino acids. Germline CDR1 and CDR2: WSHSY and SAAADI. V lost 10 bases, J lost 4 bases, and 9 bases stayed unmatched. In DNA form, the CDR3 reads TGCGCCATATTGTTGCGGGAGGGCCCAGATACGCAGTATTTT. As protein: CAILLREGPDTQYF.

This clonotype was seen more than once but under ten times. The rearrangement links TRBV7-2 to TRBJ2-6; no reliable D call. V was cut by 4 bases and J by 0 bases, with 10 bases left in between. CDR1 is SGHTA and CDR2 is FQGNSA in the germline V gene. The CDR3 totals 16 residues. The CDR3 here is CASSSKQLSGANVLTF. The CDR3 bases are TGTGCCAGCAGCTCAAAACAGCTCTCTGGGGCCAACGTCCTGACTTTC.

This clonotype has a count of ten or more. The chain carries TRBV6-1 and TRBJ1-2; 7 bases agree with TRBD1. In germline, CDR1 is MNHNS, CDR2 SASEGT. There are 13 residues in the CDR3. V was clipped by 5 bases and J by 8 bases; unmatched bases: 8. CDR3 protein: CASSSRTGVGYTF. The CDR3 nucleotides read TGTGCCAGCAGTAGCCGAACAGGGGTCGGCTACACCTTC.

This clonotype is a singleton in its sample. The rearrangement uses TRBV9 and TRBJ1-2; D call uncertain. CDR1 is SGDLS and CDR2 is YYNGEE in the germline V gene. This CDR3 spans 13 amino acids. The ends were cut back, 7 bases at V and 4 bases at J, with 14 bases in the middle. The CDR3 DNA reads as TGTGCCAGCTGCTGCAGCCCATTCTATGGCTACACCTTC. Its translation: CASCCSPFYGYTF.

The chain employs TRBV7-2 and TRBJ2-2, with D possibly matching TRBD1 (5 bases). There are 14 residues in the CDR3. Germline values: CDR1 SGHTA, CDR2 FQGNSA. V was pared by 6 bases and J by 7 bases, with 15 bases between. The chain's CDR3 is CASSMAGWVGELFF. CDR3 DNA: TGTGCCAGCAGTATGGCAGGGTGGGTCGGGGAGCTGTTTTTT.

This clonotype was seen at least ten times. The V gene is TRBV5-8, the J gene TRBJ2-1; TRBD1 might be the D (6 bases). The CDR3 loop spans 14 amino acids. Germline V gives CDR1 SGHTS, CDR2 YDEGEE. Deletions cut 2 bases from V and 6 bases from J, with 12 bases between. The CDR3 coding sequence is TGTGCCAGCAGCTTCGGGCAGGGGTTCAATGAGCAGTTCTTC. The encoded protein is CASSFGQGFNEQFF.

The chain combines TRBV6-1 with TRBJ2-1; no firm D call. CDR1 is MNHNS and CDR2 is SASEGT in the germline V gene. This CDR3 comprises 12 residues. V lost 3 bases and J 10 bases, leaving 10 bases between the germline ends. The CDR3 loop reads CASSDNTPEQFF. In DNA, the CDR3 is TGTGCCAGCAGTGATAATACTCCAGAGCAGTTCTTC.

This clonotype has a count of ten or more. The rearrangement uses TRBV5-1 and TRBJ1-1; D is possibly TRBD1 (5 bases). V was clipped by 0 bases and J by 1 base, with 10 bases between them. CDR1 and CDR2 from the germline V gene are SGHRS and YFSETQ. This CDR3 contains 15 residues. The CDR3 loop reads CASSLAGGRNTEAFF. The CDR3 DNA reads TGCGCCAGCAGCTTGGCCGGGGGAAGGAACACTGAAGCTTTCTTT.

This clonotype was observed many times. The J gene is TRBJ2-3, the V gene TRBV2; tentatively, D is TRBD1 or TRBD2 (5 bases each). This CDR3 comprises 14 residues. Trimming took off 1 base at V and 9 bases at J, with 14 bases between the two ends. Germline assignment: CDR1 SNHLY and CDR2 FYNNEI. CDR3 sequence (DNA): TGTGCCAGCAGTGAAGTTTTGAGGGGCAGGACGCAGTATTTT. Translating it yields CASSEVLRGRTQYF.

DNA for the CDR3: TGTGCCAGCAGTGAGCTAAATACGCAGTATTTT. As protein: CASSELNTQYF. This chain uses TRBV6-1 with TRBJ2-3; D not certain. The CDR3 loop spans 11 amino acids. Per germline, CDR1 MNHNS and CDR2 SASEGT. Trimming removed 3 bases at V and 7 bases at J, with 5 bases between.

The gene calls are TRBV7-8 and TRBJ1-2, with a tentative D call TRBD1 (5 bases). V lost 0 bases, J lost 5 bases, and 7 bases lay in between. CDR3 length: 13 residues. CDR1 and CDR2 (germline): SGHVS, FQNEAQ. Here the CDR3 reads CASSLARVYGYTF. The CDR3 DNA reads as TGTGCCAGCAGCTTAGCCAGGGTTTATGGCTACACCTTC. The whole variable domain, remainder taken from reference TRBV7-8 and TRBJ1-2, is GAGVSQSPRYKVAKRGQDVALRCDPISGHVSLFWYQQALGQGPEFLTYFQNEAQLDKSGLPSDRFFAERPEGSVSTLKIQRTQQEDSAVYLCASSLARVYGYTFGSGTRLTVV.

In this sample, this clonotype turned up a few times. V usage is TRBV2 and J usage is TRBJ1-2; a possible D gene is TRBD1 (6 bases). From germline, CDR1 is SNHLY and CDR2 FYNNEI. CDR3 length: 11 residues. Trimming left V 9 bases short and J 10 bases short, with 15 bases between. CDR3 coding DNA: TGTGCCAGGAGTACACAGGGAGCCTACACCTTC. It encodes CARSTQGAYTF.

In this sample, this clonotype turned up a few times. CDR3 loop: CASSTGVGYTF. The CDR3 nucleotides are TGTGCCAGCAGCACCGGGGTTGGCTACACCTTC. The gene calls are TRBV28 and TRBJ1-2; D is ambiguous. V was clipped by 6 bases and J by 7 bases, with 9 bases between them. CDR1 and CDR2 (germline): MDHEN, SYDVKM. The CDR3 runs 11 residues.

The chain joins TRBV27 to TRBJ2-4; the match to TRBD2 covers 9 bases. Germline CDR1 reads MNHEY; CDR2 reads SMNVEV (reference sequence). The CDR3 sequence is 16 residues long. Trimming at V came to 3 bases and at J to 4 bases, leaving 7 bases not matched to a gene. CDR3 DNA: TGTGCCAGCAGTTTGCTGGCGGGAGGGTCAAAAAACATTCAGTACTTC. Protein sequence: CASSLLAGGSKNIQYF.

This clonotype was seen at least ten times. The chain employs TRBV28 and TRBJ1-1; 7 nucleotides line up with TRBD1. This CDR3 contains 13 residues. V shed 8 bases, J shed 1 base, and the junction held 4 bases outside the gene matches. Germline-derived CDR1 and CDR2 are MDHEN and SYDVKM. As DNA, the CDR3 is TGTGCCAGCCACAGGGGAGGGAACACTGAAGCTTTCTTT. This sequence encodes CASHRGGNTEAFF.

V is TRBV4-1 and J is TRBJ1-1; D unclear. The CDR3 loop spans 15 amino acids. V was shortened by 1 base and J by 3 bases, with 12 bases between the two germline ends. Germline V gene data show CDR1 as MGHRA and CDR2 as YSYEKL. The CDR3 DNA is TGCGCCAGCAGCCAAGGCGGCGGGAGGGACACTGAAGCTTTCTTT. Amino acids: CASSQGGGRDTEAFF.

The J gene is TRBJ2-7, the V gene TRBV6-1; 7 bases map to TRBD1. J gave up 6 bases and V 5 bases, and 10 bases lay outside the gene matches. This CDR3 spans 14 amino acids. Germline CDR1 and CDR2: MNHNS and SASEGT. The CDR3 loop is CASSQGGVMLEQYF. Here the CDR3 DNA reads TGTGCCAGCAGTCAAGGGGGCGTAATGCTCGAGCAGTACTTC.

Ten or more counts support this clonotype. This chain connects TRBV12-3 or TRBV12-4 to TRBJ2-7, with TRBD1 identical over 9 bases. The trim removed 5 bases at V and 5 bases at J, leaving 7 bases unmatched. CDR3 size: 14 residues. CDR3 sequence reads: CASSPGQGPDEQYF. The CDR3 DNA sequence: TGTGCCAGCAGTCCTGGACAGGGGCCCGACGAGCAGTACTTC.

This clonotype was picked up many times. CDR3 amino acids: CASRPGLAAYNEQFF. Written as DNA, the CDR3 is TGTGCCAGCAGACCAGGGCTAGCGGCCTACAATGAGCAGTTCTTC. This rearrangement joins TRBV27 to TRBJ2-1, with 7 bases lining up with TRBD2. CDR3 length: 15 residues. Germline V gene data show CDR1 as MNHEY and CDR2 as SMNVEV (reference sequence). The V and J ends lost 6 bases and 2 bases, in that order; junction bases with no gene match: 7.

V usage is TRBV6-1 and J usage is TRBJ2-3; TRBD2 agrees at 16 bases. The germline gives CDR1 MNHNS, CDR2 SASEGT. The CDR3 covers 18 residues. The ends lost 10 bases at V and 0 bases at J; junction bases unmatched: 10. CDR3 protein: CATQPGGLAGGSTDTQYF. CDR3 coding DNA: TGTGCCACCCAACCCGGGGGACTAGCGGGAGGGAGCACAGATACGCAGTATTTT.

The chain employs TRBV7-2 and TRBJ2-7; TRBD2 aligns across 11 bases. The V and J ends lost 3 bases and 5 bases, in that order; junction bases with no gene match: 6. This CDR3 has 15 residues. CDR1 and CDR2 from the germline V gene are SGHTA and FQGNSA. CDR3 nucleotides: TGTGCCAGCAGCTTCGCTAGCGGGAGGAGTGACGAGCAGTACTTC. Translation: CASSFASGRSDEQYF.

This clonotype was picked up a small number of times. The rearrangement links TRBV30 to TRBJ2-2, with D uncertain. Germline loops: CDR1 GTSNPN, CDR2 SVGIG (reference sequence). With 2 bases removed from V and 3 bases from J, the gap between germline ends came to 7 bases. This CDR3 comprises 13 residues. CDR3 residues: CAWSWSDTGELFF. In DNA form, the CDR3 reads TGTGCCTGGAGTTGGTCGGACACCGGGGAGCTGTTTTTT.

This chain links TRBV6-1 with TRBJ2-7, with TRBD2 matching 8 bases. The CDR3 loop spans 16 amino acids. Trimming cost V 5 bases and J 2 bases; bases outside gene matches: 11. Germline values: CDR1 MNHNS, CDR2 SASEGT. The CDR3 nucleotides are TGTGCCAGCAGTCTCCAGTTGGCGGGAGGCGCCTACGAGCAGTACTTC. Its translation: CASSLQLAGGAYEQYF.

This clonotype was seen ten or more times. The genes are TRBV3-1 and TRBJ1-6; the D is unclear. Germline V gene lookup returns CDR1 LGHDT and CDR2 YNNKEL (reference sequence). The CDR3 length is 14 residues. Between the trimmed V and J ends, which lost 4 bases and 8 bases, there was a span of 12 bases. The CDR3 coding sequence is TGTGCCAGCAGCCGCAAAGGAAGGGATTCACCCCTCCACTTT. This gives the protein CASSRKGRDSPLHF.